This TCR beta chain was observed in a study of shared clonotypes between healthy human individuals. This CDR3 has 14 amino acids. J was trimmed by 3 bases and V by 1 base; bases with no gene match: 0. In germline, CDR1 is LGHNT, CDR2 FRNRAP. Several immunoSEQ plates held equal portions of the genomic DNA taken from each subset. Using immunoSEQ multiplex PCR, the repertoire was profiled, and TCRdb retains in-frame clones only, with some absent. The sample contains more than 200,000 clones, 60% to 80% of which appear only once. This sequence was found in a man younger than 40 in good health. Sample: memory CD4+ T cells sorted from blood. Subset defined: CD45RA-negative fraction. The gene calls are TRBV12-5 and TRBJ2-3, with 8 bases matching TRBD2. CDR3 protein: CASGLASGTDTQYF. In nucleotides, the CDR3 is TGTGCTAGTGGTTTGGCTAGCGGGACAGATACGCAGTATTTT.